This is a list of T cell receptor beta chains from one sample in a study of naive and memory T cell subsets. TCRdb recomputed calls from the UMI-ligation and nested PCR reads with MiXCR, one row per CDR3 protein. Found here are roughly 140,000 distinct CDR3 sequences, about 20% of them singletons; the top ten hold roughly 0.6%. The source material was naive CD8+ T cells from blood. The receptors derive from a human donor in good health. The CDR3 runs from the conserved cysteine through the conserved F or W. D genes are given only for firm matches. Clone size, where shown, is once, few, many, or a class for clones that have expanded.

len,v_gene,abundance,j_gene,d_gene,CDR3aa,CDR3nt
14,TRBV27,.,TRBJ2-7,.,CASSPETLSYEQYF,TGTGCCAGCAGTCCCGAGACACTCTCCTACGAGCAGTACTTC
14,TRBV28,.,TRBJ1-5,TRBD1,CAGGTEYSNQPQHF,TGTGCCGGAGGGACAGAATATAGCAATCAGCCCCAGCATTTT
13,TRBV11-2,few,TRBJ2-7,.,CASSFSWTYEQYF,TGTGCCAGCAGCTTTTCTTGGACCTACGAGCAGTACTTC
13,TRBV27,.,TRBJ2-3,.,CASSLSYSREEYF,TGTGCCAGCAGTTTATCGTATAGCAGGGAGGAGTATTTT
15,TRBV20-1,.,TRBJ2-7,TRBD2,CSARDLAGEDYEQYF,TGCAGTGCTAGAGACCTAGCGGGAGAGGATTACGAGCAGTACTTC
15,TRBV5-6,.,TRBJ1-1,.,CASSLGGGTGTEAFF,TGTGCCAGCAGCTTGGGGGGGGGCACAGGTACTGAAGCTTTCTTT
12,TRBV28,.,TRBJ2-3,.,CASTERTDTQYF,TGTGCCAGCACGGAGAGGACAGATACGCAGTATTTT
14,TRBV5-5,.,TRBJ2-1,.,CASSLVKLYNEQFF,TGTGCCAGCAGCTTGGTTAAACTTTACAATGAGCAGTTCTTC
18,TRBV7-9,.,TRBJ2-5,TRBD1,CASSPGQQGPPEQETQYF,TGTGCCAGCAGCCCGGGACAGCAGGGCCCCCCGGAACAAGAGACCCAGTACTTC
18,TRBV28,.,TRBJ2-7,TRBD1,CASSFPPDRGLRYYEQYF,TGTGCCAGCAGTTTCCCACCGGACAGGGGCCTCAGATACTACGAGCAGTACTTC
14,TRBV27,.,TRBJ1-6,.,CATGVSSYNSPLHF,TGTGCCACAGGGGTTAGCTCCTATAATTCACCCCTCCACTTT
13,TRBV6-1,.,TRBJ2-7,TRBD1,CASEGDRDYEQYF,TGTGCCAGCGAAGGGGACAGGGACTACGAGCAGTACTTC
13,TRBV6-5,.,TRBJ2-5,.,CASSYPDQETQYF,TGTGCCAGCAGTTACCCAGACCAAGAGACCCAGTACTTC
19,TRBV4-2,few,TRBJ2-2,TRBD2,CASSQDGTSGSIDTGELFF,TGTGCCAGCAGCCAAGACGGGACTAGCGGGAGTATCGACACCGGGGAGCTGTTTTTT
13,TRBV7-9,.,TRBJ1-1,.,CASSLPGDTEAFF,TGTGCCAGCAGCTTGCCGGGGGACACTGAAGCTTTCTTT
15,TRBV20-1,few,TRBJ2-1,TRBD2,CSARELAGGGNEQFF,TGCAGTGCTAGAGAACTAGCGGGAGGTGGCAATGAGCAGTTCTTC
15,TRBV5-1,few,TRBJ2-7,TRBD1,CASSPGQENSYEQYF,TGCGCCAGCAGCCCCGGACAGGAGAACTCCTACGAGCAGTACTTC
16,TRBV6-5,few,TRBJ1-2,.,CASSYSIPRQFYGYTF,TGTGCCAGCAGTTACTCGATCCCCCGACAGTTCTATGGCTACACCTTC
14,TRBV27,.,TRBJ1-1,.,CASSLTQTNTEAFF,TGTGCCAGCAGTTTAACGCAGACGAACACTGAAGCTTTCTTT
15,TRBV29-1,.,TRBJ2-2,.,CSVDGGGVNTGELFF,TGCAGCGTTGATGGAGGGGGCGTGAACACCGGGGAGCTGTTTTTT
11,TRBV6-6,.,TRBJ2-1,TRBD1,CASRGTGDRFF,TGTGCCAGCAGGGGGACAGGAGATCGGTTCTTC
18,TRBV4-3,.,TRBJ2-1,TRBD2,CASSQGVAGAGFSGEQFF,TGCGCCAGCAGCCAAGGGGTAGCGGGAGCAGGTTTCTCGGGTGAGCAGTTCTTC
15,TRBV2,few,TRBJ2-1,TRBD2,CASIAGTSGRGEQFF,TGTGCCAGCATTGCTGGGACTAGCGGGAGGGGAGAGCAGTTCTTC
13,TRBV20-1,.,TRBJ2-5,.,CSAKTAGRETQYF,TGCAGTGCCAAGACAGCTGGGAGGGAGACCCAGTACTTC
15,TRBV23-1,.,TRBJ2-1,.,CASSLSDVSYNEQFF,TGCGCCAGCAGTCTTTCGGATGTCTCCTACAATGAGCAGTTCTTC
16,TRBV7-9,.,TRBJ2-3,TRBD1,CASSSPGQRRADTQYF,TGTGCCAGCAGCTCACCGGGACAGAGACGAGCAGATACGCAGTATTTT
15,TRBV27,.,TRBJ2-5,.,CASSLGAGALETQYF,TGTGCCAGCAGTTTGGGCGCAGGGGCGCTGGAGACCCAGTACTTC
16,TRBV20-1,.,TRBJ2-2,.,CSARDHRETNTGELFF,TGCAGTGCTAGAGATCATCGGGAGACAAACACCGGGGAGCTGTTTTTT
13,TRBV4-1,many,TRBJ2-3,.,CASSPIATDTQYF,TGCGCCAGCAGCCCAATCGCGACAGATACGCAGTATTTT
14,TRBV29-1,few,TRBJ2-1,.,CSVGGLADYNEQFF,TGCAGCGTTGGGGGGCTAGCGGACTACAATGAGCAGTTCTTC
15,TRBV4-3,.,TRBJ1-5,TRBD1,CASSPTGAVGQPQHF,TGCGCCAGCAGCCCCACAGGGGCTGTAGGGCAGCCCCAGCATTTT
15,TRBV12-3/TRBV12-4,.,TRBJ2-2,TRBD1,CASSRTGSNTGELFF,TGTGCCAGCAGCAGGACAGGGAGTAACACCGGGGAGCTGTTTTTT
15,TRBV3-1,few,TRBJ1-2,TRBD1,CASSPGGTGLDGYTF,TGTGCCAGCAGCCCCGGTGGGACAGGGCTCGACGGCTACACCTTC
15,TRBV6-1,.,TRBJ1-1,TRBD1,CASSDEDRVPTEALF,TGTGCCAGCAGTGACGAAGACAGGGTCCCCACTGAAGCTCTCTTT
14,TRBV4-1,many,TRBJ2-5,.,CASSPPGVQETQYF,TGCGCCAGCAGCCCCCCCGGGGTCCAAGAGACCCAGTACTTC
14,TRBV19,few,TRBJ2-7,TRBD1,CASSIGEGAYEQYF,TGTGCCAGTAGTATCGGAGAGGGGGCTTACGAGCAGTACTTC
14,TRBV7-9,.,TRBJ2-1,TRBD1,CASSLTGGINEQFF,TGTGCCAGCAGCTTGACAGGGGGCATCAATGAGCAGTTCTTC
9,TRBV20-1,few,TRBJ1-3,.,CSAALGVYF,TGCAGTGCGGCCCTCGGAGTATATTTT
20,TRBV7-9,few,TRBJ2-3,.,CASSFPLDLNPGASTDTQYF,TGTGCCAGCAGCTTCCCACTGGACCTCAATCCGGGAGCCAGCACAGATACGCAGTATTTT
14,TRBV12-3/TRBV12-4,many,TRBJ1-1,.,CASSFVSRGTEAFF,TGTGCCAGCAGTTTTGTGTCCCGAGGGACTGAAGCTTTCTTT
15,TRBV20-1,few,TRBJ1-1,TRBD1,CSADEGQGAWTEAFF,TGCAGTGCAGACGAAGGACAGGGGGCTTGGACTGAAGCTTTCTTT
13,TRBV6-5,.,TRBJ1-2,.,CASSYARLYGYTF,TGTGCCAGCAGTTACGCTCGTCTCTATGGCTACACCTTC
15,TRBV7-3,many,TRBJ1-6,TRBD1,CASSRSGTGDSPLHF,TGTGCCAGCAGCCGATCCGGGACAGGCGATTCACCCCTCCACTTT
10,TRBV20-1,.,TRBJ1-5,.,CSARNQPQHF,TGCAGTGCTAGAAATCAGCCCCAGCATTTT
13,TRBV5-1,few,TRBJ2-1,.,CASSWVATDEQFF,TGCGCCAGCAGCTGGGTAGCAACTGATGAGCAGTTCTTC
14,TRBV29-1,few,TRBJ2-3,.,CSGLARESTDTQYF,TGCAGCGGCCTGGCCCGGGAGAGCACAGATACGCAGTATTTT
14,TRBV20-1,few,TRBJ2-7,.,CSARTLYSSYEQYF,TGCAGTGCTCGGACTCTCTACTCCTCCTACGAGCAGTACTTC
16,TRBV6-2/TRBV6-3,.,TRBJ2-1,.,CASILTEGSSYNEQFF,TGTGCCAGCATCCTAACGGAGGGGAGTTCCTACAATGAGCAGTTCTTC
19,TRBV28,.,TRBJ2-7,.,CASSIPPISRRGGSYEQYF,TGTGCCAGCAGCATCCCCCCAATATCTCGGAGGGGGGGGTCCTACGAGCAGTACTTC
16,TRBV7-9,few,TRBJ2-7,TRBD1,CASSPLWTGIIHEQYF,TGTGCCAGCAGCCCGCTATGGACAGGGATTATCCACGAGCAGTACTTC
15,TRBV7-9,few,TRBJ2-1,TRBD2,CASSLVLAEHNEQFF,TGTGCCAGCAGCTTAGTTCTAGCGGAACACAATGAGCAGTTCTTC